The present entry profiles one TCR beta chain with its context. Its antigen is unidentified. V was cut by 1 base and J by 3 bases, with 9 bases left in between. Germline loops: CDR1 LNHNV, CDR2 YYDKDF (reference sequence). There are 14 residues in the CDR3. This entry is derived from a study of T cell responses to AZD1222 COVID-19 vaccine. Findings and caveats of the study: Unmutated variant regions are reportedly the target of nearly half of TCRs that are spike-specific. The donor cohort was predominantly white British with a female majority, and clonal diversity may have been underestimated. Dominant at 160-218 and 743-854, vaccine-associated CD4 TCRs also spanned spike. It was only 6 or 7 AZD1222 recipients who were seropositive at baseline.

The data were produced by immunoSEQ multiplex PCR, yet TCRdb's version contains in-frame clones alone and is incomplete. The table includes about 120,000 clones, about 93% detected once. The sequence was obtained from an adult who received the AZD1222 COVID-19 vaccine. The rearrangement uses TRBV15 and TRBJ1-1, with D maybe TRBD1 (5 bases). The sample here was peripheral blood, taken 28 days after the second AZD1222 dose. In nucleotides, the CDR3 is TGTGCCACCAGCAGAGGGGACCCAGACACTGAAGCTTTCTTT. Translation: CATSRGDPDTEAFF.